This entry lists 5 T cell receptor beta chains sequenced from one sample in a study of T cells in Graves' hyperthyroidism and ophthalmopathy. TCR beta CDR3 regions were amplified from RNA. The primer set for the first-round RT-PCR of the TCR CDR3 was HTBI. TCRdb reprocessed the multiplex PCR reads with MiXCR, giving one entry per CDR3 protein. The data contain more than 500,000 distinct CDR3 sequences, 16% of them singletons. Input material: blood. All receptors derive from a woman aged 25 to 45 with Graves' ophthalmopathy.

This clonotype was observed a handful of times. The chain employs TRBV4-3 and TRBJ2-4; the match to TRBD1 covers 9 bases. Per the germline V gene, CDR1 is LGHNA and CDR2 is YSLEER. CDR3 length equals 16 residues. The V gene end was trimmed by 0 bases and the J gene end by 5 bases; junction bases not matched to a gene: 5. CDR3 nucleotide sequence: TGCGCCAGCAGCCAAGAGGGGGACAGGGTCCAAAACATTCAGTACTTC. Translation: CASSQEGDRVQNIQYF.

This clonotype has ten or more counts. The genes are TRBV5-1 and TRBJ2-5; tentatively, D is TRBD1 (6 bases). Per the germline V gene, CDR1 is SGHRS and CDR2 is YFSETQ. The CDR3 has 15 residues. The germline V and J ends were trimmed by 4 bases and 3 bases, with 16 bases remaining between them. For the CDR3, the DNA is TGCGCCAGCAGCCCAGGGGATTATTCAAAAGAGACCCAGTACTTC. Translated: CASSPGDYSKETQYF.

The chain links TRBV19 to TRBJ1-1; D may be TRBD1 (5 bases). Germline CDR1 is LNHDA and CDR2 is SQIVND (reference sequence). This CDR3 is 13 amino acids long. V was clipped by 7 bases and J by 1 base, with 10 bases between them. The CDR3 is CASTMTENTEAFF. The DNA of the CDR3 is TGTGCCAGTACTATGACAGAGAACACTGAAGCTTTCTTT.

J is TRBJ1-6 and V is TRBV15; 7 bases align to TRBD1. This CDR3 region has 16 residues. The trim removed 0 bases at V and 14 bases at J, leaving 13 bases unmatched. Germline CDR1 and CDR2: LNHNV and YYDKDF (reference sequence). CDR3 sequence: CATSRDPTGSMAALHF. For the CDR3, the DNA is TGTGCCACCAGCAGAGATCCGACAGGGAGTATGGCAGCCCTCCACTTT. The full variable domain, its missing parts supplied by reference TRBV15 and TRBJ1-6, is DAMVIQNPRYQVTQFGKPVTLSCSQTLNHNVMYWYQQKSSQAPKLLFHYYDKDFNNEADTPDNFQSRRPNTSFCFLDIRSPGLGDTAMYLCATSRDPTGSMAALHFGNGTRLTVT.

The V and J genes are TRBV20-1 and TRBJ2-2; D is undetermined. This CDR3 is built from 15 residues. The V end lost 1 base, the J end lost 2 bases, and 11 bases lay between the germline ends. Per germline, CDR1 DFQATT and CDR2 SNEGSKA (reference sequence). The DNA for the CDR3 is TGCAGTGCTAGAGTTCGACTCCCAAACACCGGGGAGCTGTTTTTT. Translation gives CSARVRLPNTGELFF.